These 30 T cell receptor beta chains were all obtained from the same sample, sequenced in a study of cytomegalovirus exposure and HLA in healthy donors (dated by TCRdb to 2016 to 2017). Library creation used the immunoSEQ multiplex PCR assay. A mixture of 60 forward primers for TCR Vbeta segments and 13 reverse primers for TCR Jbeta segments was used in the multiplex PCR. The table was pulled from immuneACCESS by TCRdb, which kept in-frame rearrangements only. Such tables lose some clones; where checked, under half of the loss comes from unresolved V genes, and the rest has no known cause. The sample includes about 110,000 clones, with about 80% observed a single time. The ten largest clones capture about 3.4% of the sample. Sequenced material: PBMCs. The receptors here all came from a woman aged 40 to 50 in good health and CMV-seronegative.

In DNA, the CDR3 is TGTGCCAGCAGTGAGAGCCCAAACCGGGACAGGGGCGAGCAGTTCTTC. Residues: CASSESPNRDRGEQFF. V is TRBV2 and J is TRBJ2-1, with 10 bases lining up with TRBD1. The CDR3 is 16 amino acids. Per germline, CDR1 SNHLY and CDR2 FYNNEI. The trim removed 3 bases at V and 10 bases at J, leaving 12 bases unmatched.

The chain employs TRBV28 and TRBJ2-7; 9 bases match TRBD1. With V trimmed by 1 base and J by 3 bases, 4 bases remained unmatched. Germline V gene sequence: CDR1 MDHEN, CDR2 SYDVKM. The length of the CDR3 is 15 residues. The CDR3 sequence: CASSLSGDRDYEQYF. CDR3 DNA: TGTGCCAGCAGTTTATCGGGGGACAGGGACTACGAGCAGTACTTC.

The V call is TRBV5-1, the J call TRBJ2-3; 8 nucleotides agree with TRBD2. The CDR3 is made up of 16 amino acids. The trim removed 3 bases at V and 3 bases at J, leaving 9 bases unmatched. Germline lookup yields CDR1 SGHRS and CDR2 YFSETQ. The CDR3 loop reads CASSSRPGGGTDTQYF. The CDR3 nucleotides are TGCGCCAGCAGCTCCCGGCCCGGGGGGGGGACAGATACGCAGTATTTT.

In nucleotides, the CDR3 is TGTGCCAGCAGCGTAGGGCAGCGGGGACACACCGGGGAGCTGTTTTTT. It specifies CASSVGQRGHTGELFF. The chain combines TRBV9 with TRBJ2-2; TRBD2 aligns across 7 bases. Trimming removed 0 bases from V and 3 bases from J; junction bases left unmatched: 5. The CDR3 loop spans 16 amino acids. Looked up from germline, CDR1 is SGDLS and CDR2 is YYNGEE.

The V call is TRBV27, the J call TRBJ2-1; 8 positions agree with TRBD2. With V trimmed by 5 bases and J by 10 bases, 7 bases remained unmatched. The CDR3 has 13 amino acids. Looked up from germline, CDR1 is MNHEY and CDR2 is SMNVEV (reference sequence). The DNA of the CDR3 is TGTGCCAGCAGTATGAAACTAGCGGAAGAGCAGTTCTTC. Encoded protein: CASSMKLAEEQFF.

The chain carries TRBV29-1 and TRBJ2-3, with 9 bases fitting TRBD2. From germline, CDR1 is SQVTM and CDR2 ANQGSEA. The V and J ends lost 6 bases and 3 bases, in that order; junction bases with no gene match: 7. The CDR3 sequence is 14 residues long. The CDR3 sequence is CSVDSGRRTDTQYF. CDR3 bases: TGCAGCGTAGATAGCGGGAGAAGGACAGATACGCAGTATTTT.

The gene calls are TRBV7-6 and TRBJ2-3; 8 bases fit TRBD2. CDR1 SGHVS and CDR2 FNYEAQ come from the germline V gene. With 2 bases clipped from V and 6 bases from J, the junction kept 7 bases outside the gene matches. The CDR3 is made up of 15 amino acids. The CDR3 spells CASSLPAGVGDTQYF. The CDR3 bases are TGTGCCAGCAGCTTACCAGCGGGGGTGGGTGATACGCAGTATTTT.

The rearrangement uses TRBV4-2 and TRBJ2-7; 11 bases line up with TRBD2. V was pared by 3 bases and J by 7 bases, with 11 bases of the junction left unmatched. Germline CDR1 reads LGHNA; CDR2 reads YNFKEQ. The CDR3 sequence is 16 residues long. The CDR3 DNA sequence: TGTGCCAGCAGCCATGTACTAGCGGGAGCCGTCGGTGAGCAGTACTTC. It specifies CASSHVLAGAVGEQYF.

V and J are TRBV28 and TRBJ1-1; the D gene is possibly TRBD1 (5 bases). V was cut by 4 bases and J by 8 bases, with 8 bases left in between. The germline V gene has CDR1 MDHEN and CDR2 SYDVKM. The CDR3 is made up of 11 amino acids. In DNA, the CDR3 is TGTGCCAGCAGTTGGGGGGTGGAAGCTTTCTTT. It specifies CASSWGVEAFF.

This clone was picked up a small number of times. The chain links TRBV7-8 to TRBJ1-5; D gene ambiguous. CDR3 length: 15 amino acids. CDR1 and CDR2 from the germline V gene are SGHVS and FQNEAQ. Trimming removed 6 bases from V and 3 bases from J, with 15 bases in between. CDR3 sequence (DNA): TGTGCCAGCAGGCAAACAGCGGCGCCCAATCAGCCCCAGCATTTT. Its protein product is CASRQTAAPNQPQHF.

In its sample, this clone was seen a few times. This rearrangement joins TRBV6-6 to TRBJ1-2; possible D gene TRBD1, 6 bases. Per the germline V gene, CDR1 is MNHNY and CDR2 is SVGAGI (reference sequence). V lost 6 bases and J lost 4, with 9 bases in between. This CDR3 spans 12 amino acids. CDR3 coding DNA: TGTGCCAGCAGAACAGGGAGCTATGGCTACACCTTC. Encoded protein: CASRTGSYGYTF.

The table lists this clone with a count of one. The chain employs TRBV7-8 and TRBJ2-7, with a weak D call TRBD2 (9 bases). In germline, CDR1 is SGHVS, CDR2 FQNEAQ. V was trimmed by 4 bases and J by 3 bases, leaving 19 bases between them. This CDR3 region has 16 residues. The CDR3 sequence is CASSSQGARGGYEQYF. CDR3 sequence (DNA): TGTGCCAGCAGCTCCCAGGGGGCGCGGGGGGGCTACGAGCAGTACTTC.

The gene calls are TRBV6-6 and TRBJ2-2; 7 nucleotides line up with TRBD2. This CDR3 comprises 13 residues. Trimming cost V 7 bases and J 6 bases; bases outside gene matches: 5. CDR1 is MNHNY and CDR2 is SVGAGI in the germline V gene (reference sequence). CDR3 bases: TGTGCCAGCACCTTCCGGGGGGCCGGGGAGCTGTTTTTT. It codes for CASTFRGAGELFF.

The chain joins TRBV28 to TRBJ1-1; D not resolved. The germline V gene encodes CDR1 MDHEN and CDR2 SYDVKM. Trimming cost V 6 bases and J 1 base, with 12 bases left between them. There are 14 residues in the CDR3. CDR3 region: CASSPRSRNTEAFF. The CDR3 region has the DNA TGTGCCAGCAGCCCCCGGTCGAGGAACACTGAAGCTTTCTTT.

The genes are TRBV7-9 and TRBJ2-3; TRBD2 matches 15 bases. This CDR3 has 17 residues. J was trimmed by 5 bases and V by 3 bases; bases with no gene match: 6. Germline V gives CDR1 SEHNR, CDR2 FQNEAQ (reference sequence). The CDR3 DNA sequence: TGTGCCAGCAGCTTCCGTCGGACTAGCGGGAGGGGAGATACGCAGTATTTT. This translates into CASSFRRTSGRGDTQYF. Full variable domain (missing parts from reference TRBV7-9 and TRBJ2-3): DTGVSQNPRHKITKRGQNVTFRCDPISEHNRLYWYRQTLGQGPEFLTYFQNEAQLEKSRLLSDRFSAERPKGSFSTLEIQRTEQGDSAMYLCASSFRRTSGRGDTQYFGPGTRLTVL.

CDR3 DNA: TGTGCCAGCACCTTAGAGGGGGGGTGGAACAATGAGCAGTTCTTC. It encodes CASTLEGGWNNEQFF. The chain couples TRBV9 to TRBJ2-1; perhaps TRBD2 as D (7 bases). Trimming took 6 bases from V and 5 from J, leaving 18 bases between them. This CDR3 has 15 amino acids. Germline V gene data show CDR1 as SGDLS and CDR2 as YYNGEE. Complete variable domain (other parts from reference TRBV9 and TRBJ2-1): DSGVTQTPKHLITATGQRVTLRCSPRSGDLSVYWYQQSLDQGLQFLIQYYNGEERAKGNILERFSAQQFPDLHSELNLSSLELGDSALYFCASTLEGGWNNEQFFGPGTRLTVL.

CDR3 DNA sequence: TGTGCCAGCAGTCGCGGCGGTGCAACTAATGAAAAACTGTTTTTT. This codes for CASSRGGATNEKLFF. The chain joins TRBV6-5 to TRBJ1-4; D gene uncertain. The CDR3 is 15 residues long. With 5 bases removed from V and 0 bases from J, the gap between germline ends came to 10 bases. Germline V lookup: CDR1 MNHEY, CDR2 SVGAGI.

V gene TRBV9 combines with J gene TRBJ2-1, with 8 positions matching TRBD1. In germline, CDR1 is SGDLS, CDR2 YYNGEE. CDR3 length equals 13 residues. With 0 bases clipped from V and 8 bases from J, the junction kept 1 base outside the gene matches. CDR3 amino acids: CASSVDRGDEQFF. CDR3 bases: TGTGCCAGCAGCGTAGACAGGGGGGATGAGCAGTTCTTC.

This clone appeared once. The sample contains more than one DNA sequence encoding this CDR3. This chain links TRBV28 with TRBJ2-3; 8 bases map to TRBD2. This CDR3 region has 15 residues. Trimming took 2 bases from V and 0 from J; bases not matched to a gene: 1. Germline CDR1 is MDHEN and CDR2 is SYDVKM. In DNA, the CDR3 is TGTGCCAGCAGTTTACGGGGGGGGAGCACAGATACGCAGTATTTT. This translates into CASSLRGGSTDTQYF.

The gene calls are TRBV2 and TRBJ2-7; D is perhaps TRBD2 (6 bases). Trimming stripped 5 bases from V and 0 bases from J, with 11 bases between. Germline V gene lookup returns CDR1 SNHLY and CDR2 FYNNEI. This CDR3 spans 14 amino acids. CDR3 bases: TGTGCCAGCAGTTCCACCGGGAGCTCCTACGAGCAGTACTTC. This gives the protein CASSSTGSSYEQYF.

The chain is built from TRBV2 and TRBJ2-3; 10 bases align to TRBD1. The V gene end was trimmed by 4 bases and the J gene end by 3 bases; junction bases not matched to a gene: 4. Looked up from germline, CDR1 is SNHLY and CDR2 is FYNNEI. The CDR3 runs 15 residues. The CDR3 region has the DNA TGTGCCAGCAGTGGACAGGGGGCGAGGACAGATACGCAGTATTTT. Protein: CASSGQGARTDTQYF. Complete variable domain (other parts from reference TRBV2 and TRBJ2-3): EPEVTQTPSHQVTQMGQEVILRCVPISNHLYFYWYRQILGQKVEFLVSFYNNEISEKSEIFDDQFSVERPDGSNFTLKIRSTKLEDSAMYFCASSGQGARTDTQYFGPGTRLTVL.

In DNA form, the CDR3 reads TGTGCCAGCAGTGATCGGCGGGAGTCCTACGAGCAGTACTTC. Its translation is CASSDRRESYEQYF. The chain has TRBV2 and TRBJ2-7, with 7 bases lining up with TRBD2. This CDR3 is 14 amino acids long. Per the germline V gene, CDR1 is SNHLY and CDR2 is FYNNEI. V gave up 3 bases and J gave up 1 base; unmatched junction bases: 3.

The chain is built from TRBV18 and TRBJ2-2, with D possibly matching TRBD2 (5 bases). The CDR3 loop spans 14 amino acids. Trimming removed 3 bases from V and 4 bases from J, with 9 bases in between. Per the germline V gene, CDR1 is KGHSH and CDR2 is LQKENI. CDR3: CASSPSGITGELFF. The CDR3 DNA sequence: TGTGCCAGCTCACCTTCGGGAATCACCGGGGAGCTGTTTTTT.

This chain joins TRBV7-9 and TRBJ1-1, with 7 bases lining up with TRBD1. This CDR3 comprises 15 residues. CDR1 and CDR2 from the germline V gene are SEHNR and FQNEAQ (reference sequence). After removal of 8 bases from V and 8 bases from J, the junction contained 17 bases not matched to a gene. The CDR3 nucleotides are TGTGCCAGCCTCCTCAGACAGGGTGACGATCGGGAAGCTTTCTTT. Its translation: CASLLRQGDDREAFF.

The chain employs TRBV9 and TRBJ1-3, with D maybe TRBD1 (6 bases). The CDR3 length is 14 residues. V lost 6 bases and J lost 2, with 12 bases in between. In germline, CDR1 is SGDLS, CDR2 YYNGEE. The CDR3 sequence: CASTKGTTGNTIYF. For the CDR3, the DNA is TGTGCCAGCACTAAGGGGACAACTGGAAACACCATATATTTT.

This clone was observed a single time. The chain links TRBV7-9 to TRBJ1-4; 11 nucleotides line up with TRBD1. Germline V gives CDR1 SEHNR, CDR2 FQNEAQ (reference sequence). The J segment lost 10 bases and the V segment lost 3 bases, leaving 7 bases of the junction unmatched. The CDR3 has 15 residues. The CDR3 nucleotides read TGTGCCAGCAGCTTCACGGACAGGGGGCTAGGAAAACTGTTTTTT. Its translation: CASSFTDRGLGKLFF.

The J gene is TRBJ2-7, the V gene TRBV4-3; 9 bases map to TRBD1. The CDR3 has 15 amino acids. Germline CDR1 reads LGHNA; CDR2 reads YSLEER. With V trimmed by 4 bases and J by 3 bases, 7 bases remained unmatched. The CDR3 bases are TGCGCCAGCAGCCGTGGGACAGGGTTAAGCTACGAGCAGTACTTC. Residues: CASSRGTGLSYEQYF.

This chain joins TRBV5-4 and TRBJ1-5; 7 nucleotides line up with TRBD1. Per the germline V gene, CDR1 is SGHNT and CDR2 is YYREEE (reference sequence). The CDR3 runs to 13 residues. With 4 bases clipped from V and 8 bases from J, the junction kept 6 bases outside the gene matches. The CDR3 region has the DNA TGTGCCAGCAGCGCTGACAGGGATGAGCCCCAGCATTTT. Protein: CASSADRDEPQHF.

This clone has a handful of counts. The chain combines TRBV7-9 with TRBJ1-3; the match to TRBD1 covers 10 bases. In germline, CDR1 is SEHNR, CDR2 FQNEAQ (reference sequence). The junction had 10 bases not matched to a gene; V was cut back by 5 bases and J by 0 bases. The CDR3 contains 18 residues. The CDR3 nucleotides are TGTGCCAGCAGCGTACCTTCCGGGACAGGGGTCTCTGGAAACACCATATATTTT. This sequence encodes CASSVPSGTGVSGNTIYF.

This clone was seen a handful of times. This chain connects TRBV9 to TRBJ2-2, with TRBD1 matching over 7 bases. The CDR3 contains 16 residues. The trim removed 3 bases at V and 2 bases at J, leaving 7 bases unmatched. Germline CDR1 SGDLS, CDR2 YYNGEE. CDR3: CASSARQGRNTGELFF. The CDR3 coding sequence is TGTGCCAGCAGCGCTCGACAGGGCCGTAACACCGGGGAGCTGTTTTTT.